The T cell receptor beta chain described here comes from a study of CD8 T cells in Susac syndrome. Random hexamers primed reverse transcription of about 0.5 to 1 ug RNA. Multiplex immunoSEQ PCR targeted 54 Vbeta and 13 Jbeta TCR beta segments. TCRdb reprocessed the immunoSEQ multiplex PCR reads via MiXCR and lists one record per CDR3 protein. The data show approximately 190,000 distinct CDR3 sequences, 90% to 95% seen once. The CDR3 spans 12 residues. The V end lost 9 bases, the J end lost 2 bases, and 8 bases lay between the germline ends. Germline V gene sequence: CDR1 MNHEY, CDR2 SMNVEV (reference sequence).

This TCR was recovered from a human donor with multiple sclerosis. The sample taken for sequencing was CD4+ T cells from PBMCs. This sequence joins TRBV27 and TRBJ1-5; no definite D call. The DNA for the CDR3 is TGTGCCAGTGGGGTTGGCAATCAGCCCCAGCATTTT. It is translated as CASGVGNQPQHF.